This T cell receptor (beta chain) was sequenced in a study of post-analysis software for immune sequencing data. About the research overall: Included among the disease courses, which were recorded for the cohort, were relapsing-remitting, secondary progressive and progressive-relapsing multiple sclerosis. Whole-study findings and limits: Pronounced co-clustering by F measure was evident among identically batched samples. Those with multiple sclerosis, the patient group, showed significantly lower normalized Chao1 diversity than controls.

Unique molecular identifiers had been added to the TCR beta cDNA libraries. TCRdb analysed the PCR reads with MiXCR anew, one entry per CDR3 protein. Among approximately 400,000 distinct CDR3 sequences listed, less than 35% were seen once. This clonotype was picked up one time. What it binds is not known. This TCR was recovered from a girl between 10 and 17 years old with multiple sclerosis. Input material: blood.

CDR3 in amino acids: CASSLGLAGGGTQYF. Here the CDR3 DNA reads TGTGCCAGCAGCTTAGGTCTAGCGGGGGGAGGTACGCAGTATTTT. The rearrangement links TRBV7-2 to TRBJ2-3, with 11 bases identical to TRBD2. J lost 8 bases, V lost 1 base, and 5 bases had no gene match. The CDR3 runs 15 residues. Germline values: CDR1 SGHTA, CDR2 FQGNSA.